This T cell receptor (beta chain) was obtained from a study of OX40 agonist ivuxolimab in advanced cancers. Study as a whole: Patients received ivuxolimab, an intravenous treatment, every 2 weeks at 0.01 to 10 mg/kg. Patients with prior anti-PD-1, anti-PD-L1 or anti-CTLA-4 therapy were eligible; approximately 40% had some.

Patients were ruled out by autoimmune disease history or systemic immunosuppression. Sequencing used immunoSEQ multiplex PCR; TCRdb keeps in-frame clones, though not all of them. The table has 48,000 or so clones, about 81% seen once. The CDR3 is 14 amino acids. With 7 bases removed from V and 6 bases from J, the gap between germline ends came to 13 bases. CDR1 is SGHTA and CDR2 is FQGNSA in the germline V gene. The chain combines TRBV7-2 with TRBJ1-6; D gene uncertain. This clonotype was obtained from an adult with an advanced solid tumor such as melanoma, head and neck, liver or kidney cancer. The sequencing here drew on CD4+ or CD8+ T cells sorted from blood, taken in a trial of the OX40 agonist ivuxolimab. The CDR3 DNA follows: TGTGCCAGCACCAAGACACCGGGTAATTCACCCCTCCACTTT. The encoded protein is CASTKTPGNSPLHF.